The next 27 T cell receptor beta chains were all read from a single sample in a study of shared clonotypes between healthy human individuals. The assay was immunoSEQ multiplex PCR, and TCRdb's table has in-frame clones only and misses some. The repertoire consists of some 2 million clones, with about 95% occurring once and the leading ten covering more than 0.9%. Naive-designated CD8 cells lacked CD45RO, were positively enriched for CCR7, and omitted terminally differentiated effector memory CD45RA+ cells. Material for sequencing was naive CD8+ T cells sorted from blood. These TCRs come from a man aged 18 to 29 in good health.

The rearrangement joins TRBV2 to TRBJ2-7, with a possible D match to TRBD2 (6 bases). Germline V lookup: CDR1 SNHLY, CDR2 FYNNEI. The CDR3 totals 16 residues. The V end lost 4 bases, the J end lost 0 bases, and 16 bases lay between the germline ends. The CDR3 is CASSGLGGESSYEQYF. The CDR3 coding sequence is TGTGCCAGCAGTGGCCTCGGCGGGGAGAGCTCCTACGAGCAGTACTTC.

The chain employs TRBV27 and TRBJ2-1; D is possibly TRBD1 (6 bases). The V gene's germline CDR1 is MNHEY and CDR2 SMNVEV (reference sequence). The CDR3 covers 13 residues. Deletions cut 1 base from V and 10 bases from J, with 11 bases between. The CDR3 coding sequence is TGTGCCAGCAGTTTATACAGGGTTGGCGAGCAGTTCTTC. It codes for CASSLYRVGEQFF.

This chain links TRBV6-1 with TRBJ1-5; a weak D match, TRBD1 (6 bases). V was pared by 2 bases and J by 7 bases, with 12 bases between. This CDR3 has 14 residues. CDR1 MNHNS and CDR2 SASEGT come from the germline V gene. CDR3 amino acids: CASSESGAWQPQHF. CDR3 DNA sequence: TGTGCCAGCAGTGAATCGGGGGCCTGGCAGCCCCAGCATTTT.

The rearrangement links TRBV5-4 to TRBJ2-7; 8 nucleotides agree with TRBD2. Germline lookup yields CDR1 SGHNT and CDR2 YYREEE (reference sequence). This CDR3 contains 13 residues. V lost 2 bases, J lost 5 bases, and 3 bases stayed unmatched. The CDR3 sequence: CASSFILADEQYF. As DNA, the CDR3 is TGTGCCAGCAGCTTCATACTAGCGGACGAGCAGTACTTC.

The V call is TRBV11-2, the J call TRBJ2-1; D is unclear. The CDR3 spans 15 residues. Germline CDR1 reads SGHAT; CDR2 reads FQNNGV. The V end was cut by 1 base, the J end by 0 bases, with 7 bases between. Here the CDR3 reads CASSLGSYSYNEQFF. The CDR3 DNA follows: TGTGCCAGCAGCTTAGGCAGTTACTCCTACAATGAGCAGTTCTTC. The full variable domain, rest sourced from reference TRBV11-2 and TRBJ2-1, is EAGVAQSPRYKIIEKRQSVAFWCNPISGHATLYWYQQILGQGPKLLIQFQNNGVVDDSQLPKDRFSAERLKGVDSTLKIQPAKLEDSAVYLCASSLGSYSYNEQFFGPGTRLTVL.

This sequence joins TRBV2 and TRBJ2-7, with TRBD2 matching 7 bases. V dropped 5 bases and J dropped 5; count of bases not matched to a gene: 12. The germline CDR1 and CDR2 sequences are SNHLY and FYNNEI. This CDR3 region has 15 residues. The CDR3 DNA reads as TGTGCCAGCAGTTCGACTAGCCTGGATGTACACGAGCAGTACTTC. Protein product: CASSSTSLDVHEQYF.

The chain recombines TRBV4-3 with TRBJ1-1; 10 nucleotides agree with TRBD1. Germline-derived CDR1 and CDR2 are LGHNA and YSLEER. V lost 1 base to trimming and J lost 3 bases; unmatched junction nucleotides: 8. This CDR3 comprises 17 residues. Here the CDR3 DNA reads TGCGCCAGCAGCCAAGGTGGACAGGGGGTTTGGGACACTGAAGCTTTCTTT. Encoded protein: CASSQGGQGVWDTEAFF.

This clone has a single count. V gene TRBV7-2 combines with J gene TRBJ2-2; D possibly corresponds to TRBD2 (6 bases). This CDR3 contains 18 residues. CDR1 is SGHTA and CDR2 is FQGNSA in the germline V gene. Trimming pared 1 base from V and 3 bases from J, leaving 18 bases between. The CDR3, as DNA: TGTGCCAGCAGCTTAGGTGAGGCGGCTAGCGAGGACACCGGGGAGCTGTTTTTT. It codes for CASSLGEAASEDTGELFF.

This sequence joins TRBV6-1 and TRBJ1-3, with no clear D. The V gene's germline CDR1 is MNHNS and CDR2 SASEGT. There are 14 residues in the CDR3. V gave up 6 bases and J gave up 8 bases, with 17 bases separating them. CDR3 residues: CASSVPGWEDTIYF. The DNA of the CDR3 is TGTGCCAGCAGCGTTCCAGGTTGGGAGGACACCATATATTTT.

CDR3 region: CAWTDLAENTDTQYF. CDR3 coding DNA: TGTGCCTGGACGGATCTAGCGGAAAACACAGATACGCAGTATTTT. The chain combines TRBV30 with TRBJ2-3; 7 bases are a match to TRBD2. The V gene's germline CDR1 is GTSNPN and CDR2 SVGIG (reference sequence). The V and J ends lost 4 bases and 2 bases, in that order; junction bases with no gene match: 9. The CDR3 consists of 15 residues.

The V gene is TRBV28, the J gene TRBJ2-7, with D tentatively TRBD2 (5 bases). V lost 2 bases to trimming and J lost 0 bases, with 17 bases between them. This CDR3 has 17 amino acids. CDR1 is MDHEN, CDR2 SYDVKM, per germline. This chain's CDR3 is CASSLRPAGMPSYEQYF. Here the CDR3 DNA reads TGTGCCAGCAGTTTACGACCCGCCGGGATGCCCTCCTACGAGCAGTACTTC.

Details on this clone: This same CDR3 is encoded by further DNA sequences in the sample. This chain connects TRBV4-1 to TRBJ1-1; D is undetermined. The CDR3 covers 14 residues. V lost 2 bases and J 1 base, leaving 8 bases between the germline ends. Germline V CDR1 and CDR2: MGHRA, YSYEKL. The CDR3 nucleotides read TGCGCCAGCAGCCAAAGGCCCGGGAACACTGAAGCTTTCTTT. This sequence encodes CASSQRPGNTEAFF.

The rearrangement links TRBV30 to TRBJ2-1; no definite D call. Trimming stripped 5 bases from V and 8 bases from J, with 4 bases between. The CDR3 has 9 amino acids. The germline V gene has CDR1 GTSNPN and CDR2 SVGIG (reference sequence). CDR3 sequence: CAWGYEQFF. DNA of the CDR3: TGTGCCTGGGGATATGAGCAGTTCTTC.

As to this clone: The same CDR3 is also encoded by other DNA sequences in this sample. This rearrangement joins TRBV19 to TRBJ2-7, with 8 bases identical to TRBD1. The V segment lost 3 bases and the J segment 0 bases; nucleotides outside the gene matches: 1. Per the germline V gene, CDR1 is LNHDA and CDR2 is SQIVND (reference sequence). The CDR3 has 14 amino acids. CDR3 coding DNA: TGTGCCAGTAGTATCCAGGGGGCCTCCTACGAGCAGTACTTC. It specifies CASSIQGASYEQYF.

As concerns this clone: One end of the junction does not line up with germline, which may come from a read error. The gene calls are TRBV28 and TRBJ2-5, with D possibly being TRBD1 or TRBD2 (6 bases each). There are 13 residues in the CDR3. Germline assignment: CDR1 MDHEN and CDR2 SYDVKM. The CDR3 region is CASSLAEGGPGNF. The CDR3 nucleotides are TGTGCCAGCAGTTTGGCCGAGGGGGGCCCCGGCAACTTC.

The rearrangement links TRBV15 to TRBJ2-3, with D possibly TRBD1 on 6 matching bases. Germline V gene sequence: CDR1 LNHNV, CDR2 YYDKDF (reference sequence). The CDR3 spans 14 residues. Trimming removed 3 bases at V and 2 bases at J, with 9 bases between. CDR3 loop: CATSSRGTTDTQYF. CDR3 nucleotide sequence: TGTGCCACCAGCAGTAGGGGGACCACAGATACGCAGTATTTT. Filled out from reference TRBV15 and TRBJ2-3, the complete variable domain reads DAMVIQNPRYQVTQFGKPVTLSCSQTLNHNVMYWYQQKSSQAPKLLFHYYDKDFNNEADTPDNFQSRRPNTSFCFLDIRSPGLGDTAMYLCATSSRGTTDTQYFGPGTRLTVL.

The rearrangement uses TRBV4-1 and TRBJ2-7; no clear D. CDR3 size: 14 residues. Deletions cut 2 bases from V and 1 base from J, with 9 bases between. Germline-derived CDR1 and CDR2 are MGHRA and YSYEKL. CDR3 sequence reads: CASSQPGRSYEQYF. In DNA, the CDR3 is TGCGCCAGCAGCCAACCAGGACGGTCCTACGAGCAGTACTTC.

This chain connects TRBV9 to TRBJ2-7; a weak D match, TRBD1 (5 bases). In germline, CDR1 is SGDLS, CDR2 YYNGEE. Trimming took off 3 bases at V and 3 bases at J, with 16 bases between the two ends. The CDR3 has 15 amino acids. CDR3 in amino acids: CASSGGQDSFYEQYF. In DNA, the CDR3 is TGTGCCAGCAGCGGAGGACAAGACTCCTTCTACGAGCAGTACTTC.

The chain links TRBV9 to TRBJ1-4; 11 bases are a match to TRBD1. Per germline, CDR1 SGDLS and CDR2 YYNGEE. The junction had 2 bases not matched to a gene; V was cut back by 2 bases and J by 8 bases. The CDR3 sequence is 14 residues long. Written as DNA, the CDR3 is TGTGCCAGCAGCGTGGGGACAGGGGGAGAAAAACTGTTTTTT. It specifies CASSVGTGGEKLFF. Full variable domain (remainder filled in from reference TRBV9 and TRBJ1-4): DSGVTQTPKHLITATGQRVTLRCSPRSGDLSVYWYQQSLDQGLQFLIQYYNGEERAKGNILERFSAQQFPDLHSELNLSSLELGDSALYFCASSVGTGGEKLFFGSGTQLSVL.

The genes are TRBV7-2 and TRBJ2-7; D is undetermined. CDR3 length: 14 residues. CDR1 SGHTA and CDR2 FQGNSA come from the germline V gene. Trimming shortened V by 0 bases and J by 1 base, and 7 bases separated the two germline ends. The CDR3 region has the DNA TGTGCCAGCAGCTTAGCGGTTACTTCCTACGAGCAGTACTTC. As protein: CASSLAVTSYEQYF. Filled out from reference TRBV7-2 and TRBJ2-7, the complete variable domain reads GAGVSQSPSNKVTEKGKDVELRCDPISGHTALYWYRQSLGQGLEFLIYFQGNSAPDKSGLPSDRFSAERTGGSVSTLTIQRTQQEDSAVYLCASSLAVTSYEQYFGPGTRLTVT.

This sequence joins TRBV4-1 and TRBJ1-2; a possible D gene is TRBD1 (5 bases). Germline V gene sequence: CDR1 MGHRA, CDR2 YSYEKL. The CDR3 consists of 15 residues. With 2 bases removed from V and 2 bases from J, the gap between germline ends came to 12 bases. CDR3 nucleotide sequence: TGCGCCAGCAGCCAAAAATTGGGGGGGAACTATGGCTACACCTTC. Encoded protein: CASSQKLGGNYGYTF.

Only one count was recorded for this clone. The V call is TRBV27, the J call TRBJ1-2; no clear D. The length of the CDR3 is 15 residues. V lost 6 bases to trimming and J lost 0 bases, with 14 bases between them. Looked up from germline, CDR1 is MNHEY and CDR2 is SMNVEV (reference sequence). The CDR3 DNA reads TGTGCCAGCAGCCCCTCGTGGATCACTAACTATGGCTACACCTTC. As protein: CASSPSWITNYGYTF.

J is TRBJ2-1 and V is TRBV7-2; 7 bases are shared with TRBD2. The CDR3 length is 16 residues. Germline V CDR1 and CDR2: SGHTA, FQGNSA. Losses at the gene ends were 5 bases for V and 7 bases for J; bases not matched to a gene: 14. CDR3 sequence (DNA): TGTGCCAGCAGCCCCGGTGGGGCTAGCGGACCAAATGAGCAGTTCTTC. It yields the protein CASSPGGASGPNEQFF.

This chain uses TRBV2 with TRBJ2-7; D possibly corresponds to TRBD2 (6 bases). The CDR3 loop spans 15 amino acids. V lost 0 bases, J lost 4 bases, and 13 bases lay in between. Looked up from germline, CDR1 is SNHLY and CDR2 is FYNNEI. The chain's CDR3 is CASSEASPGDYEQYF. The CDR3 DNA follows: TGTGCCAGCAGTGAAGCATCCCCGGGGGATTACGAGCAGTACTTC.

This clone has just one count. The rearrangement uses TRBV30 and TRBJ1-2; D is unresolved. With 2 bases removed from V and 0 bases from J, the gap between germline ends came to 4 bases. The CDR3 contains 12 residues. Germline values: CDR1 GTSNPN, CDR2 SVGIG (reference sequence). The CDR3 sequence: CAWSPTNYGYTF. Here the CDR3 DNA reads TGTGCCTGGAGTCCGACTAACTATGGCTACACCTTC.

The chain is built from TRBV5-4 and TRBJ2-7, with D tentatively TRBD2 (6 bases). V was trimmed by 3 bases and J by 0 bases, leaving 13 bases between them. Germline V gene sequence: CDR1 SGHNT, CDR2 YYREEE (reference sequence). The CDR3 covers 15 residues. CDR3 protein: CASSSSGTRSYEQYF. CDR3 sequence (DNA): TGTGCCAGCAGCTCCTCCGGGACTCGCTCCTACGAGCAGTACTTC.

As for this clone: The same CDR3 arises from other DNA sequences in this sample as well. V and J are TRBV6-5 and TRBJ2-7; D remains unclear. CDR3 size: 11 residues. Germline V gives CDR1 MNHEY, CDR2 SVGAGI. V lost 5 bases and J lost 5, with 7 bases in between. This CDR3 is CASSEGHEQYF. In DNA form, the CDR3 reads TGTGCCAGCAGTGAAGGCCACGAGCAGTACTTC.